The sequence of this T cell receptor (beta chain) was determined in a study of human T cells and chemical hapten exposure. The wider study: Chiefly female patients presented with alopecia areata, totalis or universalis.

One entry per CDR3 protein results from TCRdb running MiXCR on the RACE reads. The sample includes tens of thousands of distinct CDR3 sequences, 11% of them seen just once. Time point reported: pre-sensitization, week 0. Treatment reported: therapeutic diphenylcyclopropenone sensitization with weekly scalp DPC. The V gene end was trimmed by 4 bases and the J gene end by 8 bases; junction bases not matched to a gene: 11. The V gene's germline CDR1 is LNHDA and CDR2 SQIVND (reference sequence). There are 16 residues in the CDR3. This chain joins TRBV19 and TRBJ2-1; 10 bases line up with TRBD1. This TCR was sampled from a woman aged 40 to 55 with alopecia areata. Some clones in this sample may be carry-over from other donors' samples. Sequenced here: whole blood, sampled in connection with sensitization to the hapten diphenylcyclopropenone (DPC). The CDR3 is CASSTSGQGEVDEQFF. The CDR3, as DNA: TGTGCCAGTAGTACCTCCGGACAGGGGGAGGTCGATGAGCAGTTCTTC. Filled out from reference TRBV19 and TRBJ2-1, the complete variable domain reads DGGITQSPKYLFRKEGQNVTLSCEQNLNHDAMYWYRQDPGQGLRLIYYSQIVNDFQKGDIAEGYSVSREKKESFPLTVTSAQKNPTAFYLCASSTSGQGEVDEQFFGPGTRLTVL.